Included here is one TCR beta chain sequence, with context. Its antigen is not identified. Expressed TCRB transcripts were sequenced after all isolated RNA was converted to cDNA. Libraries were prepared by immunoSEQ multiplex PCR; TCRdb keeps only in-frame clonotypes and omits some of them. The top ten clones hold 0.015% of a sample with approximately 330,000 clones, about 11% of them seen once. This sample was included in a study of beta chain features in type 1 diabetes. Notes on the study in general: Type 1 diabetes patients had moderately but significantly shorter TCRB CDR3s in all four CD4+ subsets.

V gave up 6 bases and J gave up 6 bases; unmatched junction bases: 6. This CDR3 spans 14 amino acids. Germline loops: CDR1 MNHEY, CDR2 SVGAGI. The receptor was derived from a woman in her 30s in good health. The J gene is TRBJ1-5, the V gene TRBV6-5, with 9 bases lining up with TRBD1. The sample comprised naive CD4+ T cells from blood. CDR3 amino acids: CASRPGQGSQPQHF. The CDR3 nucleotides are TGTGCCAGCAGACCTGGACAGGGGAGTCAGCCCCAGCATTTT.